The 15 T cell receptor beta chains given below trace back to one sample, sequenced in a study of OX40 agonist ivuxolimab in advanced cancers. Method: immunoSEQ multiplex PCR; TCRdb's copy keeps in-frame clones and lacks some. The sample yields 23,000 or so clones, 88% seen once. The specimen was CD4+ or CD8+ T cells sorted from blood, collected in a trial of the OX40 agonist ivuxolimab. These receptors were obtained from an adult with an advanced solid tumor such as melanoma, head and neck, liver or kidney cancer.

V gene TRBV7-8 combines with J gene TRBJ1-5, with D maybe TRBD1 (5 bases). The germline CDR1 and CDR2 sequences are SGHVS and FQNEAQ. Trimming took off 5 bases at V and 3 bases at J, with 14 bases between the two ends. The CDR3 runs 15 residues. Here the CDR3 reads CASSRSQGNNQPQHF. The CDR3 coding sequence is TGTGCCAGCAGCCGATCCCAGGGCAACAATCAGCCCCAGCATTTT.

This clone has just a few counts. The genes are TRBV28 and TRBJ1-6, with D possibly matching TRBD1 (6 bases). The CDR3 runs 13 residues. CDR1 and CDR2 (germline): MDHEN, SYDVKM. V was pared by 4 bases and J by 10 bases, with 11 bases between. The CDR3 protein is CASSYRAGSPLHF. The CDR3 region has the DNA TGTGCCAGCAGTTACAGGGCGGGCTCACCCCTCCACTTT.

The gene calls are TRBV5-6 and TRBJ2-5; D not resolved. With 3 bases removed from V and 1 base from J, the gap between germline ends came to 7 bases. CDR1 and CDR2 from the germline V gene are SGHDT and YYEEEE. The CDR3 runs 13 residues. The CDR3 sequence is CASSSTAQETQYF. The CDR3 nucleotides read TGTGCCAGCAGCTCGACGGCCCAAGAGACCCAGTACTTC.

This chain connects TRBV6-6 to TRBJ1-5, with D perhaps matching TRBD1 (6 bases). The CDR3 length is 16 residues. The germline CDR1 and CDR2 sequences are MNHNY and SVGAGI (reference sequence). V lost 4 bases and J lost 3, with 16 bases in between. The CDR3 spells CASSFTFTGYNQPQHF. The CDR3 region has the DNA TGTGCCAGCAGTTTCACCTTTACAGGGTACAATCAGCCCCAGCATTTT.

A single count supports this clone. V gene TRBV6-6 combines with J gene TRBJ1-5; D remains ambiguous. Between the trimmed V and J ends, which lost 4 bases and 4 bases, there was a span of 14 bases. The V gene's germline CDR1 is MNHNY and CDR2 SVGAGI (reference sequence). The length of the CDR3 is 15 residues. In DNA, the CDR3 is TGTGCCAGCAGTTTCCCGATAGATCTAAATCAGCCCCAGCATTTT. Translated, it gives CASSFPIDLNQPQHF.

The rearrangement uses TRBV6-5 and TRBJ2-1; 8 bases fit TRBD2. V gave up 5 bases and J gave up 7 bases; unmatched junction bases: 10. Germline V CDR1 and CDR2: MNHEY, SVGAGI. The CDR3 extends over 15 amino acids. The CDR3 spells CASSQGLEGLNEQFF. In nucleotides, the CDR3 is TGTGCCAGCAGTCAGGGACTAGAGGGACTAAATGAGCAGTTCTTC.

This clone is a singleton in its sample. The chain couples TRBV6-4 to TRBJ1-1, with D hard to call. V was clipped by 6 bases and J by 12 bases, with 23 bases between them. Germline CDR1 and CDR2: MRHNA and SNTAGT. The CDR3 is 14 residues long. The CDR3 DNA is TGTGCCAGCAGCCCCGAATTCAGGCATCCCGTGACTTTCTTT. Its translation is CASSPEFRHPVTFF.

This chain uses TRBV27 with TRBJ1-1; 7 nucleotides line up with TRBD1. Germline V gene data show CDR1 as MNHEY and CDR2 as SMNVEV (reference sequence). J gave up 0 bases and V 2 bases, and 6 bases lay outside the gene matches. The CDR3 spans 16 residues. DNA for the CDR3: TGTGCCAGCAGTTTAGGGGTGGACAGGTTGAACACTGAAGCTTTCTTT. It yields the protein CASSLGVDRLNTEAFF.

This chain links TRBV9 with TRBJ2-3; possible D gene TRBD2, 6 bases. The germline CDR1 and CDR2 sequences are SGDLS and YYNGEE. The CDR3 runs to 14 residues. The V and J ends lost 2 bases and 2 bases respectively, with 9 bases between them. Here the CDR3 DNA reads TGTGCCAGCAGCGTTCGCGGGGCCACAGATACGCAGTATTTT. Translating it yields CASSVRGATDTQYF.

The rearrangement links TRBV11-2 to TRBJ1-6; no clear D gene. Germline V gene data show CDR1 as SGHAT and CDR2 as FQNNGV. The V end was cut by 3 bases, the J end by 11 bases, with 14 bases between. The CDR3 totals 14 residues. CDR3 in DNA: TGTGCCAGCAGCTTTAGTCAGGCCGCCGCACCCCTCCACTTT. Translating gives CASSFSQAAAPLHF.

CDR3 coding DNA: TGTGCCAGCAGCCGCCCCGGGACAGGGCAGGAGACCCAGTACTTC. Amino acids: CASSRPGTGQETQYF. The chain links TRBV28 to TRBJ2-5, with 9 bases matching TRBD1. Per germline, CDR1 MDHEN and CDR2 SYDVKM. After removal of 6 bases from V and 5 bases from J, the junction contained 10 bases not matched to a gene. The CDR3 covers 15 residues.

The J gene is TRBJ1-1, the V gene TRBV30, with unresolved D. Germline lookup yields CDR1 GTSNPN and CDR2 SVGIG (reference sequence). The CDR3 has 11 residues. V was cut by 2 bases and J by 7 bases, with 8 bases left in between. This CDR3 reads CAWSRIFEAFF. The CDR3 nucleotides read TGTGCCTGGAGTAGGATATTTGAAGCTTTCTTT. Supplemented by reference TRBV30 and TRBJ1-1, the full variable domain reads SQTIHQWPATLVQPVGSPLSLECTVEGTSNPNLYWYRQAAGRGLQLLFYSVGIGQISSEVPQNLSASRPQDRQFILSSKKLLLSDSGFYLCAWSRIFEAFFGQGTRLTVV.

The chain carries TRBV5-1 and TRBJ1-5, with a possible D match to TRBD1 (6 bases). The CDR3 sequence is 14 residues long. CDR1 and CDR2 from the germline V gene are SGHRS and YFSETQ. Between the trimmed V and J ends, which lost 3 bases and 4 bases, there was a span of 11 bases. CDR3 DNA sequence: TGCGCCAGCAGCTCCGAGGGGGGGAATCAGCCCCAGCATTTT. Its protein is CASSSEGGNQPQHF.

The chain carries TRBV5-4 and TRBJ2-7, with TRBD1 matching over 7 bases. Unmatched junction bases numbered 8, after V lost 0 bases and J lost 5 bases. Germline CDR1 reads SGHNT; CDR2 reads YYREEE (reference sequence). The CDR3 loop spans 15 amino acids. CDR3 nucleotide sequence: TGTGCCAGCAGCTTGGGTCGACAGGGTGAGAACGAGCAGTACTTC. This codes for CASSLGRQGENEQYF.

This chain links TRBV5-1 with TRBJ2-2; maybe TRBD1 (6 bases). With 2 bases removed from V and 3 bases from J, the gap between germline ends came to 11 bases. The length of the CDR3 is 15 residues. Germline V gene data show CDR1 as SGHRS and CDR2 as YFSETQ. CDR3 region: CASSFGTQYTGELFF. The CDR3 bases are TGCGCCAGCAGCTTCGGGACACAATACACCGGGGAGCTGTTTTTT.